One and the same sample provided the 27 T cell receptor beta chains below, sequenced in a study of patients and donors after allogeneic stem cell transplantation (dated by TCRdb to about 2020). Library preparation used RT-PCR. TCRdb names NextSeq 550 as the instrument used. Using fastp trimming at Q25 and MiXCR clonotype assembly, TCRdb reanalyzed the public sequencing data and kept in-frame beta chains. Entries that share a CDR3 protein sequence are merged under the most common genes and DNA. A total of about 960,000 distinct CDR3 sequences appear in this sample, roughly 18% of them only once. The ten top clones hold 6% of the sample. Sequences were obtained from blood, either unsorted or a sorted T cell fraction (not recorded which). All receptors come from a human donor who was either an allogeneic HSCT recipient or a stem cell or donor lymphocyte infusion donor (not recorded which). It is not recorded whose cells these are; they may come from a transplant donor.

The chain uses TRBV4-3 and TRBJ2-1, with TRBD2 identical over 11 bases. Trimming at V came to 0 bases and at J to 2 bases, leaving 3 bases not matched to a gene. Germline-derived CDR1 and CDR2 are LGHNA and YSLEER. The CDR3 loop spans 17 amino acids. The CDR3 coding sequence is TGCGCCAGCAGCCAAGATCGTAGCGGGGGGGCCTACAATGAGCAGTTCTTC. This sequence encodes CASSQDRSGGAYNEQFF.

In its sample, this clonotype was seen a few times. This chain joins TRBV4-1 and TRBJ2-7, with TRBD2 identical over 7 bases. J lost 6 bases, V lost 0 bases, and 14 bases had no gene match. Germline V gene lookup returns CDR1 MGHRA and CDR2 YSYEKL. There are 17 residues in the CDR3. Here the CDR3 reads CASSQETGGGSRREQYF. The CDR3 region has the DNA TGCGCCAGCAGCCAAGAAACTGGAGGCGGGAGCCGACGCGAGCAGTACTTC.

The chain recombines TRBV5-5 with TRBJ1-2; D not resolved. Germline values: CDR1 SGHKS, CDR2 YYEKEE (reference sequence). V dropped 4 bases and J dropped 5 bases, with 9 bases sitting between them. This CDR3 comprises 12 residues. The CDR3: CASSTVSYGYTF. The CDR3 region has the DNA TGTGCCAGCAGCACCGTTTCTTATGGCTACACCTTC.

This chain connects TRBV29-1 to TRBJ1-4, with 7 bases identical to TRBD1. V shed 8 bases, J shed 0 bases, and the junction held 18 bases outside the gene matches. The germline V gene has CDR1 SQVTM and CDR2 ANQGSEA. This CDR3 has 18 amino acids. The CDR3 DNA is TGCAGCAGAGGACGCGGGACAGCCGTATCTGCAACTAATGAAAAACTGTTTTTT. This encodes CSRGRGTAVSATNEKLFF. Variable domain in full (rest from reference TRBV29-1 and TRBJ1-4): SAVISQKPSRDICQRGTSLTIQCQVDSQVTMMFWYRQQPGQSLTLIATANQGSEATYESGFVIDKFPISRPNLTFSTLTVSNMSPEDSSIYLCSRGRGTAVSATNEKLFFGSGTQLSVL.

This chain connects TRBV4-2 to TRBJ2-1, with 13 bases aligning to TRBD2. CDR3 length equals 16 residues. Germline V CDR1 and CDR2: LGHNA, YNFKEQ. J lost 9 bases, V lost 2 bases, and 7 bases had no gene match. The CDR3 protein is CASSQYGTSGAGEQFF. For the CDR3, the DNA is TGTGCCAGCAGCCAATACGGGACTAGCGGGGCGGGTGAGCAGTTCTTC.

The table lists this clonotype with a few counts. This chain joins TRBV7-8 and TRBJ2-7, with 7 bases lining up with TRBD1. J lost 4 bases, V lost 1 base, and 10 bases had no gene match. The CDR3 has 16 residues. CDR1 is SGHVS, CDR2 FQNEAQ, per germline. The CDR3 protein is CASSLGWTGDQYEQYF. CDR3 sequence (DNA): TGTGCCAGCAGCTTAGGGTGGACAGGAGACCAATACGAGCAGTACTTC.

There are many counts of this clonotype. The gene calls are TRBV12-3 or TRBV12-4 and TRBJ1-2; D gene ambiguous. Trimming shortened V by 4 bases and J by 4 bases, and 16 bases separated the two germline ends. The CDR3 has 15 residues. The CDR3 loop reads CASSYLAGAGYGYTF. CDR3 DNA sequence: TGTGCCAGCAGTTACTTGGCAGGAGCGGGCTATGGCTACACCTTC.

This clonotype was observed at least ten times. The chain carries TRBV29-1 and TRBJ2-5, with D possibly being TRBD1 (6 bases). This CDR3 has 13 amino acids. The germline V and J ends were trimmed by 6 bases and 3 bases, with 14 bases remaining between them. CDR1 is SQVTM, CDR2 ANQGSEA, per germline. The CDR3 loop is CSVSGAGEETQYF. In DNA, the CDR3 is TGCAGCGTGTCCGGAGCAGGGGAAGAGACCCAGTACTTC.

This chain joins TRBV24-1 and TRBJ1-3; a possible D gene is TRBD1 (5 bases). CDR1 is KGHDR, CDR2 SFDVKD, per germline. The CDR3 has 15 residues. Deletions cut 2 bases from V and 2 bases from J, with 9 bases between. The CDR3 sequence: CATSDSGGTGNTIYF. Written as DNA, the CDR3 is TGTGCCACCAGTGATTCCGGGGGAACTGGAAACACCATATATTTT.

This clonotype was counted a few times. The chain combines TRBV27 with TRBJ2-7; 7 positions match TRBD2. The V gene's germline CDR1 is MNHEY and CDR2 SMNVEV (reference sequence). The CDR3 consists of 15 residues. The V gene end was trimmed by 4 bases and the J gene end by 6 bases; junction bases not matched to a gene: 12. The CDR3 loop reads CASSSSGGHYGEQYF. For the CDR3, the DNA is TGTGCCAGCAGTTCCTCGGGAGGACACTACGGCGAGCAGTACTTC.

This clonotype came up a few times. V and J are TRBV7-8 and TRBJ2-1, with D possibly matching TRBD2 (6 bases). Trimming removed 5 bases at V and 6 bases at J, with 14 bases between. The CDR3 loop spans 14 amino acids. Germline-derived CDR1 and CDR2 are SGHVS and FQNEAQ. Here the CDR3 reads CASSVRLGSNEQFF. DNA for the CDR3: TGTGCCAGCAGCGTAAGACTAGGTTCCAATGAGCAGTTCTTC.

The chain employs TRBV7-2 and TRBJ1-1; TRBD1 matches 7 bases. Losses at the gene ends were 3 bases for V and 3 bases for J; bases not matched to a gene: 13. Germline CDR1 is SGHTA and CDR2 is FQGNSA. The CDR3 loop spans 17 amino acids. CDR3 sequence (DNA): TGTGCCAGCAGCTTGGGCCGCTACAGGGGACAGTACACTGAAGCTTTCTTT. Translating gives CASSLGRYRGQYTEAFF.

CDR3 nucleotides: TGTGCCAGCAGTTTCCAGGACCCGCAAAGGGGCCAGTACTTC. Amino acids: CASSFQDPQRGQYF. V gene TRBV27 combines with J gene TRBJ2-5, with a weak D call TRBD1 (5 bases). The CDR3 length is 14 residues. Germline-derived CDR1 and CDR2 are MNHEY and SMNVEV (reference sequence). Trimming removed 3 bases at V and 10 bases at J, with 18 bases between.

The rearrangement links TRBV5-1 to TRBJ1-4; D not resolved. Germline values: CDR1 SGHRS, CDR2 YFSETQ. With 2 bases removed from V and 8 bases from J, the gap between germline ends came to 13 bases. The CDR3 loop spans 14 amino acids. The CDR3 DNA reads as TGCGCCAGCAGCTTAGGAGAAACCGGGGAAAAACTGTTTTTT. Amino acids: CASSLGETGEKLFF.

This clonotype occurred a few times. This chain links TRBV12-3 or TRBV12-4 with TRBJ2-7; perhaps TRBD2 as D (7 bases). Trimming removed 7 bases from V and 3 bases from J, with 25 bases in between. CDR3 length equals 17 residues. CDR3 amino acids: CASTYAPGRGGLYEQYF. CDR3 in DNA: TGTGCCAGCACCTACGCCCCAGGGAGGGGGGGACTCTACGAGCAGTACTTC.

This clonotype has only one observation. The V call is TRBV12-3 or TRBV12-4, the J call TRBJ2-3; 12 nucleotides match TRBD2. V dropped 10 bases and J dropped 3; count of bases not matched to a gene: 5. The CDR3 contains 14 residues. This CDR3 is CAIYTSGGTDTQYF. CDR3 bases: TGTGCCATCTACACTAGCGGGGGGACAGATACGCAGTATTTT.

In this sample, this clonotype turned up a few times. The CDR3 DNA sequence: TGTGCCAGCAGTTTGACAGGCCGGGGTCCATCCCAGCATTTT. Translating it yields CASSLTGRGPSQHF. The J gene is TRBJ1-5, the V gene TRBV12-3 or TRBV12-4, with D maybe TRBD1 (6 bases). Trimming pared 3 bases from V and 11 bases from J, leaving 17 bases between. There are 14 residues in the CDR3.

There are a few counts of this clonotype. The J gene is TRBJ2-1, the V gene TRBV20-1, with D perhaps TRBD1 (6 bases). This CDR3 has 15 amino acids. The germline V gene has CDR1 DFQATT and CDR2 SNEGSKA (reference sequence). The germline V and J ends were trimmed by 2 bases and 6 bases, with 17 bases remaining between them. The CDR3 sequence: CSARTGTPGGNEQFF. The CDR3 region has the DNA TGCAGTGCTAGAACCGGGACACCCGGAGGCAATGAGCAGTTCTTC.

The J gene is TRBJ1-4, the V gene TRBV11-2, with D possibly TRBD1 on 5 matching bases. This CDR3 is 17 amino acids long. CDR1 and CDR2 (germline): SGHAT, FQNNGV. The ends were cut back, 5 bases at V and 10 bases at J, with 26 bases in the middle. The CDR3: CASSDLRTTLPHGKLFF. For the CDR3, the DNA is TGTGCCAGCAGCGATCTTCGGACAACATTGCCCCATGGAAAACTGTTTTTT.

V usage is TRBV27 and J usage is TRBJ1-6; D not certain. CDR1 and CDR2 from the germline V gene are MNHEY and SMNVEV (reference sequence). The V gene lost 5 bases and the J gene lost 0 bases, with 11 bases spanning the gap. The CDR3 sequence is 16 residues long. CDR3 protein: CASSRRLSSYNSPLHF. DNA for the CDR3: TGTGCCAGCAGTCGACGGTTGAGCTCCTATAATTCACCCCTCCACTTT.

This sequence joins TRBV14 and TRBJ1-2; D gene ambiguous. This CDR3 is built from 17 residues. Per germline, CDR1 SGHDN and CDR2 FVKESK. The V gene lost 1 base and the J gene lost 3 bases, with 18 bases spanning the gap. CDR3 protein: CASSQGVKVGSYYGYTF. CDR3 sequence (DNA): TGTGCCAGCAGCCAAGGAGTCAAAGTGGGCAGTTACTATGGCTACACCTTC.

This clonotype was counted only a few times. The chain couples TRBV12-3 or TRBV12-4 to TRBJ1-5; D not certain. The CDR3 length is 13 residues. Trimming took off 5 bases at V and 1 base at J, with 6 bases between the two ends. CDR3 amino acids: CASSMRSNQPQHF. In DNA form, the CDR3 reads TGTGCCAGCAGTATGAGGAGCAATCAGCCCCAGCATTTT.

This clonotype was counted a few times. In DNA form, the CDR3 reads TGCGCCAGCAGCCAAGATCGAGCTGGCAAGCAGTACTTC. Translation gives CASSQDRAGKQYF. The chain couples TRBV4-1 to TRBJ2-7, with D hard to call. Germline CDR1 reads MGHRA; CDR2 reads YSYEKL. V lost 0 bases, J lost 8 bases, and 11 bases lay in between. This CDR3 spans 13 amino acids.

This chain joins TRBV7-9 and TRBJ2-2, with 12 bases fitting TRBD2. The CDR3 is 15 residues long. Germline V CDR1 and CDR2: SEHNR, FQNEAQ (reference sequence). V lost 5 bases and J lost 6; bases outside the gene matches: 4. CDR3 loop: CASSRTSGMSGELFF. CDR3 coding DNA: TGTGCCAGCAGCCGGACTAGCGGGATGTCCGGGGAGCTGTTTTTT.

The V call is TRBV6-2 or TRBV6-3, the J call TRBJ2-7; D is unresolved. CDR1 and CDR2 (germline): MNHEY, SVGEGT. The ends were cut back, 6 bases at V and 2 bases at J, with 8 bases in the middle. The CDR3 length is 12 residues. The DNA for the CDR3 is TGTGCCAGCAGGGACCCGACCTACGAGCAGTACTTC. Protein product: CASRDPTYEQYF.

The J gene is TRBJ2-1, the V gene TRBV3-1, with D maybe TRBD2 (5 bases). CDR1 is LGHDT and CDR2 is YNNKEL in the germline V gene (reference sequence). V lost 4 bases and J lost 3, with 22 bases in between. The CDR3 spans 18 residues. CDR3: CASSPLARVPTGYNEQFF. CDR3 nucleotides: TGTGCCAGCAGCCCCTTGGCGCGGGTTCCGACTGGCTACAATGAGCAGTTCTTC.

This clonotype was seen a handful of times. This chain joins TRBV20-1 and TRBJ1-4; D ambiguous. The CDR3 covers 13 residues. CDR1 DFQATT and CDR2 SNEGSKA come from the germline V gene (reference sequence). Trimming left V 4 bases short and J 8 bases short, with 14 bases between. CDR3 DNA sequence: TGCAGTGCTACGGGGTACGGGTACGAAAAACTGTTTTTT. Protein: CSATGYGYEKLFF.